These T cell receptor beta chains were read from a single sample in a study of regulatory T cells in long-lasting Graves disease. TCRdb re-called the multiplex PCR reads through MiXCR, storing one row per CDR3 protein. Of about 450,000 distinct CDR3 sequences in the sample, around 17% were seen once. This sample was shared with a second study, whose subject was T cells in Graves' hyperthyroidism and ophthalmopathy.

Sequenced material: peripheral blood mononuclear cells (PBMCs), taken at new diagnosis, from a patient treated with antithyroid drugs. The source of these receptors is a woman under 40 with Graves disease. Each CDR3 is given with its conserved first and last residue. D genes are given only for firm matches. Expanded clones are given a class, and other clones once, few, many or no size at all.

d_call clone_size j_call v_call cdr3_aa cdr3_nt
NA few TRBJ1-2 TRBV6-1 CASSLHIRGVRGYTF TGTGCCAGCAGCCTACACATTAGGGGGGTGCGTGGCTACACCTTC
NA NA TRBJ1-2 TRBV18 CASSPPGRPYGYTF TGTGCCAGCTCACCCCCGGGACGGCCCTATGGCTACACCTTC
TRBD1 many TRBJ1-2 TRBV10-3 CAISEGTGGSSYGYTF TGTGCCATCAGTGAGGGGACAGGGGGCTCTAGCTATGGCTACACCTTC
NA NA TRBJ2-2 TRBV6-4 CASSDSSESTGELFF TGTGCCAGCAGTGACTCGTCAGAGTCCACCGGGGAGCTGTTTTTT
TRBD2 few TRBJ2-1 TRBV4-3 CASSQVAGGPFHEQFF TGCGCCAGCAGCCAAGTAGCGGGAGGGCCCTTTCATGAGCAGTTCTTC
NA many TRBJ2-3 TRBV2 CASTPGPSRTDTQYF TGTGCCTCCACCCCGGGGCCGAGCCGCACAGATACGCAGTATTTT
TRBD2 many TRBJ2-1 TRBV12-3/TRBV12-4 CASSLDPWILGLADYNEQFF TGTGCCAGCAGTTTGGACCCCTGGATCCTGGGACTAGCGGATTACAATGAGCAGTTCTTC
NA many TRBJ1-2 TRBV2 CASSEGDNYGYTF TGTGCCAGCAGTGAAGGGGATAACTATGGCTACACCTTC
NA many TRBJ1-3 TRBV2 CASSVTGSGNTIYF TGTGCCAGCAGTGTCACAGGGTCGGGAAACACCATATATTTT
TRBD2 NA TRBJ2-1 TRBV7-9 CASSLARGGRARNEQFF TGTGCCAGCAGCTTAGCGCGGGGCGGGAGGGCCAGGAATGAGCAGTTCTTC
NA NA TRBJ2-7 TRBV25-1 CASSPGGARTYEQYF TGTGCCAGCAGTCCCGGGGGTGCTCGGACTTACGAGCAGTACTTC
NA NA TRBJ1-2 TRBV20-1 CSAKKTDYGYTF TGCAGTGCCAAAAAAACGGACTATGGCTACACCTTC
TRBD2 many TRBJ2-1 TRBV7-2 CASSPPGGDYNEQFF TGTGCCAGCAGCCCCCCCGGGGGGGACTACAATGAGCAGTTCTTC
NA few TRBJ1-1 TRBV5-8 CASSLGGGWTTEAFF TGTGCCAGCAGCTTGGGGGGGGGGTGGACCACTGAAGCTTTCTTT
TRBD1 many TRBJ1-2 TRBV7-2 CASSSTAGQGNGYTF TGTGCCAGCAGTTCCACAGCGGGACAGGGAAATGGCTACACCTTC
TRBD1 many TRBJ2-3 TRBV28 CASRDRDSIRTSTDTQYF TGTGCCAGCAGGGACCGGGACAGCATAAGAACTAGCACAGATACGCAGTATTTT
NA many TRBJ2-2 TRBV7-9 CASSLVLADTGELFF TGTGCCAGCAGCTTAGTATTAGCCGACACCGGGGAGCTGTTTTTT
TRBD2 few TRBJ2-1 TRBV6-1 CASTLRGTSVSYNEQFF TGTGCCAGCACCTTACGCGGGACTAGCGTGTCCTACAATGAGCAGTTCTTC
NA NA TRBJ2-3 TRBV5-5 CATSSGSWQDTQYF TGTGCCACCTCATCGGGGAGCTGGCAAGATACGCAGTATTTT
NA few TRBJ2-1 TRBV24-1 CATSDLGGVLNEQFF TGTGCCACCAGTGATTTAGGAGGAGTACTCAATGAGCAGTTCTTC
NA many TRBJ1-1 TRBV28 CASSQSTARALEAFF TGTGCCAGCAGTCAATCGACAGCCCGCGCCCTAGAAGCTTTCTTT
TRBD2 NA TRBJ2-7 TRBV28 CASSSSGRLAYEQYF TGTGCCAGCAGTTCTAGCGGGAGGTTAGCCTACGAGCAGTACTTC
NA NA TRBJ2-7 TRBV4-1 CASSSNPRGELYEQYF TGCGCCAGCAGCTCCAACCCCAGAGGGGAACTCTACGAGCAGTACTTC
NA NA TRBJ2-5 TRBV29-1 CSVLKGEETQYF TGCAGCGTTCTGAAAGGGGAAGAGACCCAGTACTTC
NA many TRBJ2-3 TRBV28 CASSFGEAFTDTQYF TGTGCCAGCAGTTTTGGGGAGGCCTTCACAGATACGCAGTATTTT
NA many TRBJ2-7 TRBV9 CASSFREDRTIYEQYF TGTGCCAGCAGCTTCCGAGAGGACCGAACCATCTACGAGCAGTACTTC
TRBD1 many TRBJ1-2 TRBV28 CASRDSRGQPAGYTF TGTGCCAGCAGGGATTCCAGGGGGCAACCGGCGGGCTACACCTTC
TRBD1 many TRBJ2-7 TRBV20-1 CSATSPGQGAYEQYF TGCAGTGCTACTAGCCCGGGACAGGGGGCCTACGAGCAGTACTTC
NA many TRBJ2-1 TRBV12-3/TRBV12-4 CASSAALALPFF TGTGCCAGCAGTGCAGCACTAGCCCTTCCGTTCTTC
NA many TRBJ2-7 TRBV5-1 CASSQVRDNSYEQYF TGCGCCAGCAGCCAAGTACGGGACAACTCCTACGAGCAGTACTTC
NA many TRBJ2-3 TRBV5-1 CASSFQYYTDTQYF TGCGCCAGCAGCTTCCAATACTACACGGATACGCAGTATTTT
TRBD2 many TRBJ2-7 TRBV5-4 CASSLAGGPTEQYF TGTGCCAGCAGCTTAGCGGGAGGGCCGACCGAGCAGTACTTC
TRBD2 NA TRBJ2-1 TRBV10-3 CAITSRVLAGVSQYNEQFF TGTGCCATCACTTCAAGGGTACTAGCGGGAGTCTCTCAATACAATGAGCAGTTCTTC
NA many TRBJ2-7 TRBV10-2 CASRPTAYEQYF TGCGCCAGCCGACCGACAGCCTACGAGCAGTACTTC
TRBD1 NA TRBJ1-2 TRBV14 CASSQLYRLGTGNNYGYTF TGTGCCAGCAGCCAACTATATCGGCTCGGGACAGGGAATAACTATGGCTACACCTTC
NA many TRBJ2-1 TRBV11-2 CASSLDLGGLYNEQFF TGTGCCAGCAGCTTAGATCTCGGGGGGCTTTACAATGAGCAGTTCTTC
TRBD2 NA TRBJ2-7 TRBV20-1 CTARTSGPSYEQYF TGCACCGCGAGGACTAGCGGGCCGTCCTACGAGCAGTACTTC
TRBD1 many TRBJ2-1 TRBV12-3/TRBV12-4 CASRYAGTGHNNEQFF TGTGCCAGCAGGTACGCCGGGACAGGGCATAACAATGAGCAGTTCTTC
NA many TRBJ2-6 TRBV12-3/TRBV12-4 CASRGSAAGANVLTF TGTGCCAGCAGGGGGTCGGCAGCTGGGGCCAACGTCCTGACTTTC
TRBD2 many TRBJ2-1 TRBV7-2 CASSLAGLARNEQFF TGTGCCAGCAGCTTAGCGGGACTAGCACGGAATGAGCAGTTCTTC
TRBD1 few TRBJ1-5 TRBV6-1 CASSPPGQANQPQHF TGTGCCAGCAGTCCCCCGGGACAGGCAAATCAGCCCCAGCATTTT
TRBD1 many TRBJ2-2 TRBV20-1 CSASKGGSLNTGELFF TGCAGTGCTAGTAAAGGGGGCTCGCTGAACACCGGGGAGCTGTTTTTT